The 17 T cell receptor beta chains below were found in one sample sequenced in a study of blood T cell repertoires in COVID-19. Clones were sequenced by immunoSEQ multiplex PCR, and TCRdb holds only the in-frame ones, with some missing. This sample has 250,000 to 400,000 clones, with roughly 87% found just once. Sequences were obtained from peripheral blood. The receptors here all came from a man aged 50 to 59 with active or convalescent COVID-19.

The chain combines TRBV28 with TRBJ2-1; possibly TRBD1 for D (5 bases). CDR1 MDHEN and CDR2 SYDVKM come from the germline V gene. This CDR3 region has 17 residues. V dropped 5 bases and J dropped 4 bases, with 21 bases sitting between them. The CDR3 nucleotides read TGTGCCAGCAGTACTCTAATGGGCAGGGCAAGGTACAATGAGCAGTTCTTC. As protein: CASSTLMGRARYNEQFF.

The chain has TRBV6-2 or TRBV6-3 and TRBJ1-2, with 7 positions matching TRBD1. Germline values: CDR1 MNHEY, CDR2 SVGEGT. This CDR3 is 14 amino acids long. The J segment lost 7 bases and the V segment lost 5 bases, leaving 10 bases of the junction unmatched. The chain's CDR3 is CASSDYRGESGYTF. In DNA, the CDR3 is TGTGCCAGCAGTGACTACAGGGGAGAAAGTGGCTACACCTTC.

This clone appeared once. The CDR3 DNA follows: TGTGCCAGCAGCGTAGGGGTCAGGGGCTCGAACACTGAAGCTTTCTTT. It encodes CASSVGVRGSNTEAFF. The V call is TRBV9, the J call TRBJ1-1; possibly TRBD1 for D (6 bases). CDR1 is SGDLS and CDR2 is YYNGEE in the germline V gene. The CDR3 has 16 residues. Deletions cut 0 bases from V and 1 base from J, with 13 bases between.

This chain joins TRBV18 and TRBJ2-2; possible D gene TRBD1, 5 bases. CDR1 is KGHSH, CDR2 LQKENI, per germline. V was cut by 0 bases and J by 6 bases, with 8 bases left in between. The CDR3 spans 14 residues. CDR3 loop: CASSPPARAGELFF. The CDR3 region has the DNA TGTGCCAGCTCACCACCGGCCAGGGCCGGGGAGCTGTTTTTT.

CDR3: CAISGGRQSYEQYF. DNA for the CDR3: TGTGCCATCAGCGGGGGGAGGCAGTCCTACGAGCAGTACTTC. The chain carries TRBV10-3 and TRBJ2-7; 7 nucleotides match TRBD2. Trimming cost V 6 bases and J 1 base; bases outside gene matches: 6. Germline values: CDR1 ENHRY, CDR2 SYGVKD. CDR3 length: 14 residues.

This clone was counted once. The chain uses TRBV28 and TRBJ2-7; D may be TRBD2 (6 bases). The CDR3 has 14 residues. Trimming shortened V by 8 bases and J by 2 bases, and 16 bases separated the two germline ends. Germline assignment: CDR1 MDHEN and CDR2 SYDVKM. The CDR3 spells CASEDIGGAYEQYF. The CDR3 coding sequence is TGTGCCAGCGAAGACATAGGAGGGGCCTACGAGCAGTACTTC.

With respect to this clone: Mismatch with germline at one junction end may stem from a read error. The rearrangement uses TRBV7-7 and TRBJ2-7, with TRBD1 matching 9 bases. The CDR3 is 15 amino acids. The germline gives CDR1 SSHAT, CDR2 FNYEAQ (reference sequence). The CDR3: CASSSTPGQGAEQYF. The CDR3 bases are TGTGCTAGCAGCTCCACCCCGGGACAGGGTGCCGAGCAGTACTTC.

V is TRBV7-3 and J is TRBJ1-2; 7 bases fit TRBD1. This CDR3 contains 13 residues. The V segment lost 4 bases and the J segment 8 bases; nucleotides outside the gene matches: 7. Germline CDR1 and CDR2: SGHTA and FQGTGA. As DNA, the CDR3 is TGTGCCAGCAGCTCCCGACAGGGAGGCGGCTACACCTTC. It specifies CASSSRQGGGYTF.

The rearrangement joins TRBV28 to TRBJ2-7; 10 bases fit TRBD2. This CDR3 contains 14 residues. J gave up 13 bases and V 7 bases, and 16 bases lay outside the gene matches. The germline V gene has CDR1 MDHEN and CDR2 SYDVKM. CDR3 nucleotides: TGTGCCAGCACCCAAACTAGCGGGAAGATACAATATTACTTC. Its protein is CASTQTSGKIQYYF.

The genes are TRBV7-2 and TRBJ1-1; D is possibly TRBD1 (5 bases). The CDR3 length is 11 residues. Germline lookup yields CDR1 SGHTA and CDR2 FQGNSA. The V gene lost 8 bases and the J gene lost 1 base, with 5 bases spanning the gap. Here the CDR3 DNA reads TGTGCCAGCCAGGGGAACACTGAAGCTTTCTTT. Its translation is CASQGNTEAFF.

Here the CDR3 reads CASSQDRLAGGPGTGELFF. CDR3 sequence (DNA): TGTGCCAGCAGCCAAGATCGTCTAGCGGGAGGGCCGGGTACCGGGGAGCTGTTTTTT. J is TRBJ2-2 and V is TRBV3-1 (or the pseudogene TRBV3-2), with 12 nucleotides matching TRBD2. CDR1 LGHDT and CDR2 YNNKEL come from the germline V gene (reference sequence). The CDR3 loop spans 19 amino acids. Losses at the gene ends were 0 bases for V and 5 bases for J; bases not matched to a gene: 10.

The V gene is TRBV9, the J gene TRBJ2-7; 13 nucleotides line up with TRBD2. Germline loops: CDR1 SGDLS, CDR2 YYNGEE. This CDR3 contains 15 residues. Trimming at V came to 0 bases and at J to 5 bases, leaving 2 bases not matched to a gene. DNA for the CDR3: TGTGCCAGCAGCGTAGGGGGGACTAGCGGGAACGAGCAGTACTTC. Its protein product is CASSVGGTSGNEQYF.

J is TRBJ1-1 and V is TRBV19; the D is unclear. The germline gives CDR1 LNHDA, CDR2 SQIVND (reference sequence). The germline V and J ends were trimmed by 3 bases and 2 bases, with 10 bases remaining between them. The CDR3 loop spans 14 amino acids. The CDR3 loop is CASSIARGNTEAFF. In DNA, the CDR3 is TGTGCCAGTAGTATCGCGCGGGGTAACACTGAAGCTTTCTTT.

V gene TRBV11-1 combines with J gene TRBJ2-7; 9 bases map to TRBD1. The CDR3 sequence is 15 residues long. Per germline, CDR1 SGHAT and CDR2 FQDESV (reference sequence). V was pared by 4 bases and J by 4 bases, with 8 bases of the junction left unmatched. In nucleotides, the CDR3 is TGTGCCAGCAGCTCCCGAACGGACAGGGGTTACGAGCAGTACTTC. It is translated as CASSSRTDRGYEQYF.

This chain joins TRBV28 and TRBJ2-5; 10 bases agree with TRBD1. Germline-derived CDR1 and CDR2 are MDHEN and SYDVKM. The CDR3 length is 16 residues. The ends lost 6 bases at V and 1 base at J; junction bases unmatched: 8. The CDR3 nucleotides are TGTGCCAGCAGAGCATCCGGGACAGGGGCCCAAGAGACCCAGTACTTC. It translates to CASRASGTGAQETQYF.

The CDR3: CASSIRGGRSETQYF. CDR3 sequence (DNA): TGTGCCAGTAGTATCCGCGGGGGCAGGTCAGAGACCCAGTACTTC. The chain carries TRBV19 and TRBJ2-5; maybe TRBD2 (7 bases). Trimming cost V 3 bases and J 4 bases, with 15 bases left between them. The CDR3 is 15 residues long. Germline values: CDR1 LNHDA, CDR2 SQIVND (reference sequence).

The chain couples TRBV29-1 to TRBJ2-5; D is undetermined. The CDR3 length is 10 residues. Germline V gene data show CDR1 as SQVTM and CDR2 as ANQGSEA. V dropped 7 bases and J dropped 5 bases, with 8 bases sitting between them. This CDR3 reads CSAAAETQYF. For the CDR3, the DNA is TGCAGCGCCGCGGCGGAGACCCAGTACTTC.